Shown below are 25 T cell receptor beta chains from a single sample sequenced in a study of control samples from healthy donors and cancer patients. The table came from immunoSEQ multiplex PCR; TCRdb's copy has only in-frame clones and leaves some out. Altogether about 97,000 clones are present, about 90% being singletons, with the ten largest covering roughly 2.5%. The sample was blood. These receptor sequences come from a woman between 18 and 29 years old in good health.

The genes are TRBV6-4 and TRBJ2-3; a weak D match, TRBD2 (6 bases). The CDR3 runs to 15 residues. The V end lost 0 bases, the J end lost 1 base, and 8 bases lay between the germline ends. Per the germline V gene, CDR1 is MRHNA and CDR2 is SNTAGT. CDR3 sequence (DNA): TGTGCCAGCAGTGACTCCGGGGAGGGCACAGATACGCAGTATTTT. Translated: CASSDSGEGTDTQYF.

This clone appeared a single time. CDR3 region: CASSLGEKLFF. In DNA, the CDR3 is TGCGCCAGCAGCTTGGGTGAAAAACTGTTTTTT. V and J are TRBV5-1 and TRBJ1-4; D remains unclear. This CDR3 spans 11 amino acids. The germline V gene has CDR1 SGHRS and CDR2 YFSETQ. V was cut by 0 bases and J by 7 bases, with 1 base left in between.

The rearrangement uses TRBV7-9 and TRBJ2-1; TRBD2 aligns across 11 bases. V lost 7 bases, J lost 8 bases, and 19 bases stayed unmatched. Germline CDR1 and CDR2: SEHNR and FQNEAQ (reference sequence). This CDR3 is built from 18 residues. Here the CDR3 DNA reads TGTGCCAGCACCATTTACTTAGCGGGAGGGCCTTCGTTCCATGAGCAGTTCTTC. Its translation: CASTIYLAGGPSFHEQFF.

The rearrangement uses TRBV20-1 and TRBJ1-3; D is ambiguous. This CDR3 has 10 residues. The ends were cut back, 5 bases at V and 6 bases at J, with 5 bases in the middle. Germline CDR1 is DFQATT and CDR2 is SNEGSKA (reference sequence). The CDR3 is CSALENTIYF. CDR3 bases: TGCAGTGCTCTTGAAAACACCATATATTTT.

V usage is TRBV7-2 and J usage is TRBJ1-2, with TRBD1 matching 8 bases. Trimming removed 1 base from V and 5 bases from J; junction bases left unmatched: 6. Looked up from germline, CDR1 is SGHTA and CDR2 is FQGNSA. This CDR3 spans 15 amino acids. This CDR3 is CASSLVPGGGYGYTF. In DNA form, the CDR3 reads TGTGCCAGCAGCTTAGTACCAGGGGGCGGGTATGGCTACACCTTC.

The V and J genes are TRBV7-9 and TRBJ2-1; 16 bases align to TRBD2. Trimming cost V 5 bases and J 2 bases; bases outside gene matches: 15. The CDR3 consists of 21 residues. Germline loops: CDR1 SEHNR, CDR2 FQNEAQ (reference sequence). CDR3: CASSTISPGTSGRGTYNEQFF. CDR3 DNA sequence: TGTGCCAGCAGCACAATCTCCCCCGGGACTAGCGGGAGGGGGACCTACAATGAGCAGTTCTTC.

The chain combines TRBV28 with TRBJ1-2, with unresolved D. Between the trimmed V and J ends, which lost 3 bases and 1 base, there was a span of 6 bases. There are 13 residues in the CDR3. The germline V gene encodes CDR1 MDHEN and CDR2 SYDVKM. The CDR3 loop is CASSLPINYGYTF. CDR3 coding DNA: TGTGCCAGCAGTTTGCCAATTAACTATGGCTACACCTTC.

This rearrangement joins TRBV3-1 (or the pseudogene TRBV3-2) to TRBJ1-2; D unclear. Germline CDR1 LGHDT, CDR2 YNNKEL (reference sequence). The CDR3 length is 13 residues. Trimming stripped 1 base from V and 4 bases from J, with 7 bases between. The CDR3 loop reads CASSQGASYGYTF. CDR3 coding DNA: TGTGCCAGCAGCCAAGGAGCGTCCTATGGCTACACCTTC.

This clone has only one observation. The rearrangement uses TRBV28 and TRBJ2-1; D might be TRBD1 (5 bases). This CDR3 has 14 residues. Germline V gene lookup returns CDR1 MDHEN and CDR2 SYDVKM. V shed 5 bases and J shed 9 bases, with 17 bases lying between them. In DNA form, the CDR3 reads TGTGCCAGCAGTCTAACCCGTAGGGGTAGTGAGCAGTTCTTC. This codes for CASSLTRRGSEQFF.

The table lists this clone with a count of one. The gene calls are TRBV7-8 and TRBJ1-4; D might be TRBD1 (5 bases). Germline V gene lookup returns CDR1 SGHVS and CDR2 FQNEAQ. The CDR3 loop spans 13 amino acids. Trimming stripped 8 bases from V and 4 bases from J, with 11 bases between. CDR3 sequence: CASGRGVNEKLFF. In nucleotides, the CDR3 is TGTGCCAGCGGAAGAGGGGTTAATGAAAAACTGTTTTTT.

The chain uses TRBV5-4 and TRBJ1-4; the match to TRBD1 covers 8 bases. Germline V gives CDR1 SGHNT, CDR2 YYREEE (reference sequence). Trimming removed 3 bases from V and 5 bases from J; junction bases left unmatched: 6. The CDR3 length is 15 residues. The CDR3 sequence is CASSSGTGGNEKLFF. Here the CDR3 DNA reads TGTGCCAGCAGCTCCGGTACAGGGGGGAATGAAAAACTGTTTTTT.

This chain's CDR3 is CASSFKALTQYF. The CDR3 region has the DNA TGTGCCAGCAGTTTCAAGGCCCTGACGCAGTATTTT. This chain connects TRBV28 to TRBJ2-3; D is unclear. This CDR3 comprises 12 residues. CDR1 is MDHEN and CDR2 is SYDVKM in the germline V gene. The V gene lost 3 bases and the J gene lost 9 bases, with 10 bases spanning the gap.

As DNA, the CDR3 is TGTGCCAGCAGCTTAGGGTCTGGTGTTAGCAATCAGCCCCAGCATTTT. This codes for CASSLGSGVSNQPQHF. This chain connects TRBV7-9 to TRBJ1-5; D unresolved. V lost 1 base, J lost 0 bases, and 10 bases lay in between. This CDR3 is built from 16 residues. Germline lookup yields CDR1 SEHNR and CDR2 FQNEAQ (reference sequence).

The J gene is TRBJ1-5, the V gene TRBV14; 7 bases align to TRBD1. This CDR3 has 17 residues. Trimming took 0 bases from V and 0 from J; bases not matched to a gene: 5. Per germline, CDR1 SGHDN and CDR2 FVKESK. The CDR3: CASSQEGGTDSNQPQHF. The CDR3 nucleotides are TGTGCCAGCAGCCAAGAGGGGGGGACAGATAGCAATCAGCCCCAGCATTTT. Based on the CDR3 plus reference TRBV14 and TRBJ1-5, the full variable domain is EAGVTQFPSHSVIEKGQTVTLRCDPISGHDNLYWYRRVMGKEIKFLLHFVKESKQDESGMPNNRFLAERTGGTYSTLKVQPAELEDSGVYFCASSQEGGTDSNQPQHFGDGTRLSIL.

The chain is built from TRBV3-1 (or the pseudogene TRBV3-2) and TRBJ1-1; D not resolved. V was clipped by 1 base and J by 6 bases, with 12 bases between them. This CDR3 is 14 amino acids long. The germline V gene encodes CDR1 LGHDT and CDR2 YNNKEL (reference sequence). The CDR3 is CASSQVVGRPEAFF. The CDR3 DNA is TGTGCCAGCAGCCAAGTTGTGGGGAGACCTGAAGCTTTCTTT.

The gene calls are TRBV7-3 and TRBJ2-1; TRBD1 might be the D (7 bases). CDR1 and CDR2 (germline): SGHTA, FQGTGA. The CDR3 consists of 14 residues. V was shortened by 1 base and J by 10 bases, with 14 bases between the two germline ends. DNA for the CDR3: TGTGCCAGCAGCTTAATATCGCAGGGGGGCGAGCAGTTCTTC. As protein: CASSLISQGGEQFF.

The rearrangement uses TRBV29-1 and TRBJ1-1, with 11 bases matching TRBD1. Trimming removed 4 bases from V and 4 bases from J; junction bases left unmatched: 5. The CDR3 spans 14 residues. Per the germline V gene, CDR1 is SQVTM and CDR2 is ANQGSEA. The CDR3 DNA reads TGCAGCGTTGCTTTAGGGACAGGGGGCACTGAAGCTTTCTTT. Its translation is CSVALGTGGTEAFF.

As DNA, the CDR3 is TGTGCTAGTGGCCCACCCGGGCGCCGCACTGAAGCTTTCTTT. Translated: CASGPPGRRTEAFF. The J gene is TRBJ1-1, the V gene TRBV12-5; D call uncertain. Trimming pared 6 bases from V and 4 bases from J, leaving 15 bases between. The CDR3 consists of 14 residues. Germline-derived CDR1 and CDR2 are LGHNT and FRNRAP.

V gene TRBV4-1 combines with J gene TRBJ2-1, with D possibly TRBD2 on 6 matching bases. The CDR3 consists of 15 residues. Germline V gene data show CDR1 as MGHRA and CDR2 as YSYEKL. Trimming took off 0 bases at V and 8 bases at J, with 14 bases between the two ends. The CDR3 region has the DNA TGCGCCAGCAGCCAAGAGGTGGGGAGGCGCGATGAGCAGTTCTTC. This codes for CASSQEVGRRDEQFF.

V is TRBV5-1 and J is TRBJ1-1; 10 bases line up with TRBD1. Germline V gene sequence: CDR1 SGHRS, CDR2 YFSETQ. After removal of 2 bases from V and 4 bases from J, the junction contained 14 bases not matched to a gene. The CDR3 is made up of 18 amino acids. The CDR3 protein is CASSLLGTGESMGTEAFF. The CDR3 DNA reads as TGCGCCAGCAGCTTATTGGGGACAGGGGAGTCCATGGGCACTGAAGCTTTCTTT.

The J gene is TRBJ2-2, the V gene TRBV3-1 (or the pseudogene TRBV3-2); D gene ambiguous. Germline CDR1 and CDR2: LGHDT and YNNKEL (reference sequence). The V end was cut by 3 bases, the J end by 5 bases, with 7 bases between. The CDR3 consists of 13 residues. CDR3 amino acids: CASSQIPTGELFF. The DNA for the CDR3 is TGTGCCAGCAGCCAGATCCCAACCGGGGAGCTGTTTTTT.

Notes on this clone: Other DNA sequences from this sample encode an identical CDR3 as well. The V gene is TRBV29-1, the J gene TRBJ1-2; 8 bases are a match to TRBD1. The CDR3 runs 12 residues. CDR1 is SQVTM, CDR2 ANQGSEA, per germline. The V segment lost 8 bases and the J segment 6 bases; nucleotides outside the gene matches: 8. As DNA, the CDR3 is TGCAGCATCATCAGGGGGCTAGATGGCTACACCTTC. This codes for CSIIRGLDGYTF.

The chain carries TRBV7-2 and TRBJ1-1, with 7 bases matching TRBD1. V trimming: 1 base; J trimming: 4 bases; junction bases outside the gene matches: 9. This CDR3 has 16 amino acids. CDR1 is SGHTA, CDR2 FQGNSA, per germline. DNA for the CDR3: TGTGCCAGCAGCTTAGGGTCAGGGGGAAGTGGCACTGAAGCTTTCTTT. This codes for CASSLGSGGSGTEAFF. The variable domain in full, completed from reference TRBV7-2 and TRBJ1-1, reads GAGVSQSPSNKVTEKGKDVELRCDPISGHTALYWYRQSLGQGLEFLIYFQGNSAPDKSGLPSDRFSAERTGGSVSTLTIQRTQQEDSAVYLCASSLGSGGSGTEAFFGQGTRLTVV.

The chain joins TRBV2 to TRBJ1-1; D is undetermined. Per the germline V gene, CDR1 is SNHLY and CDR2 is FYNNEI. The CDR3 runs to 15 residues. V lost 1 base and J 4 bases, leaving 13 bases between the germline ends. The CDR3 region is CASSEGGLGSTEAFF. In nucleotides, the CDR3 is TGTGCCAGCAGTGAAGGCGGATTAGGTTCCACTGAAGCTTTCTTT.

This clone occurred once. The gene calls are TRBV30 and TRBJ1-2; TRBD1 aligns across 7 bases. Germline assignment: CDR1 GTSNPN and CDR2 SVGIG (reference sequence). J lost 4 bases, V lost 8 bases, and 7 bases had no gene match. This CDR3 spans 12 amino acids. CDR3 amino acids: CAHDRDTYGYTF. CDR3 sequence (DNA): TGTGCCCACGACAGGGATACCTATGGCTACACCTTC.